This T cell receptor (beta chain) was recovered during a study of post-analysis software for immune sequencing data. Study-wide results and limits: Controls showed lower frequencies than patients for roughly five TRBV segments, and TRBV5-6, TRBV5-1 and TRBV20-1 were among these. Compared with controls, patients showed significantly lower normalized Chao1 diversity.

This CDR3 is built from 14 residues. Germline V gene sequence: CDR1 ENHRY, CDR2 SYGVKD. V lost 10 bases and J lost 6, with 20 bases in between. Prepared libraries of TCR beta cDNA carried unique molecular identifiers. T cells, roughly 1 to 10 million of them, yielded some 540,000 cDNA molecules. One entry per CDR3 protein, called by TCRdb with MiXCR from the PCR reads. The sample consists of roughly 180,000 distinct CDR3 sequences, roughly 30% of them appearing once. This clonotype has just a few counts. The antigen remains undetermined. The sample taken for sequencing was blood. This receptor was identified in a girl aged 10-17 years with multiple sclerosis. The chain is built from TRBV10-3 and TRBJ2-3; a weak D match, TRBD2 (6 bases). The CDR3: CATRGLAVLDTQYF. DNA for the CDR3: TGTGCCACCCGGGGGTTGGCTGTTTTGGATACGCAGTATTTT.